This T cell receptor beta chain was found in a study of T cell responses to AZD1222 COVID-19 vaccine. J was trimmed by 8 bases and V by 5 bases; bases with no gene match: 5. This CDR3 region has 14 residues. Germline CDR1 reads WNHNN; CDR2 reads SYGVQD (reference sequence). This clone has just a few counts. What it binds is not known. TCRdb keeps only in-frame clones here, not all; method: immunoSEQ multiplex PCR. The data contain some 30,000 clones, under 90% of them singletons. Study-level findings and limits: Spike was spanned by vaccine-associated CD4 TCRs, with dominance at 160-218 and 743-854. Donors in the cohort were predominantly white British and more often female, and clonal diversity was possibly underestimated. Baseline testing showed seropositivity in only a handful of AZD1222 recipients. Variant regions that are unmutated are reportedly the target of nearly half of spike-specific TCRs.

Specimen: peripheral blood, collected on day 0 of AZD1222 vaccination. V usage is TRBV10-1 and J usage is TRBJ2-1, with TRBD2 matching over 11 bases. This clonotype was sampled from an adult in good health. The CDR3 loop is CASSSSGRNHEQFF. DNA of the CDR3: TGCGCCAGCAGTTCTAGCGGGAGGAACCATGAGCAGTTCTTC.